This record looks at one T cell receptor (beta chain) sequence and its context. Its matching antigen is unknown. Trimming pared 4 bases from V and 5 bases from J, leaving 9 bases between. Germline CDR1 ENHRY, CDR2 SYGVKD. This CDR3 contains 13 residues. This sample is drawn from a study of T cell responses to AZD1222 COVID-19 vaccine. Repertoires were generated with immunoSEQ multiplex PCR, while TCRdb's copy carries only in-frame clones and drops some. This sample yields roughly 200,000 clones, of which just under 95% are seen a single time; 1% belongs to the top ten. General observations from the study: Donors, mostly white British, included more females; clonal diversity was possibly underestimated.

Material: peripheral blood, obtained 28 days after the second dose of the MenACWY control vaccine. This chain uses TRBV10-3 with TRBJ1-5, with a possible D match to TRBD1 (5 bases). The receptor's source is an adult who received the MenACWY meningococcal vaccine as a control. In DNA, the CDR3 is TGTGCCATCAGTGGGAGAGGGGATCAGCCCCAGCATTTT. Amino acid sequence: CAISGRGDQPQHF.